These T cell receptor beta chains were read from a single sample in a study of T cell responses to AZD1222 COVID-19 vaccine. Assay used: immunoSEQ multiplex PCR; TCRdb lists only in-frame clones, some missing. The sample carries more than 110,000 clones, 88% recorded once. The sequencing here drew on peripheral blood, taken 28 days after the second AZD1222 dose. These receptors were obtained from an adult who received the AZD1222 COVID-19 vaccine. The conserved cysteine and the conserved F or W are not part of the CDR3 here.

v_gene,CDR3aa
TRBV28,ASSSSGKAEAF
TRBV9,ASSVIAGNEQF
TRBV28,ASRRQGQETQY
TRBV29-1,SALGRNSYEQY
TRBV6-5,ASTGGGPGEPQH
TRBV3-1/TRBV3-2,ASSVTSGGGELF
TRBV9,ASSAQGASYNEQF
TRBV11-2,ASSFLRGPGELF
TRBV19,ASSTAGPQAGVYNEQF
TRBV5-1,ASSLVDSRGNEQF
TRBV20-1,SASVGEGSYEQY
TRBV28,AIKPGQGADTEAF
TRBV7-2,ASSARAPGQGHGYT
TRBV6-6,ASSPSGSYEQY
TRBV6-5,ASGASNQPQH
TRBV3-1/TRBV3-2,ASSPGLEAYNEQF
TRBV18,ASSPQDSTQETQY
TRBV19,ARTGTGKETQY
TRBV15,ATSLRDSNSPLH
TRBV7-9,ASSLEIGGHGTMGTEAF
TRBV2,ASSGGEGNTIY
TRBV19,ASRQTGTAAPEAF
TRBV30,AWSFYRGQVAF
TRBV7-3,ASSARLAGGTDTQY
TRBV7-2,ASSLMGGVYNEQF
TRBV6-1,ASSEENTEAF
TRBV2,ASSEEGQGSPLH
TRBV7-3,ASSLTSGLVNEQF
TRBV18,ASSPAGQPQH
TRBV7-2,ASSLGAGTEAF
TRBV4-1,ASSQVYRGDGYT
TRBV5-6,ASSLDRGGGGYT
TRBV28,ATGTANSPLH
TRBV27,ASSLGSGDLRYGYT
TRBV28,ASRGTGDIYEQY
TRBV12-3/TRBV12-4,ASSLGQVDGYT
TRBV3-1/TRBV3-2,ASSQAYRGGYT
TRBV4-3,ASSQEGTIPKNIQY
TRBV4-1,ASSHPGQGFEKLF
TRBV3-1/TRBV3-2,ASDQGLDSGELF
TRBV5-1,ASSATGQGNTEAF
TRBV7-9,ASSQGRSGNTIY
TRBV3-1/TRBV3-2,ASSLGGSYEQY
TRBV4-2,ASSQLGQGARSQH
TRBV20-1,SASVGEKAYGYT
TRBV24-1,ATSDRLANYGYT
TRBV5-5,ASRQQGAQTDTQY
TRBV4-1,ASRRASGTGELF
TRBV28,ASIPPGSSGNTIY
TRBV18,ASSPGQPYEQY
TRBV21-1,AITSSGANVLT
TRBV5-6,ASRIYNEQF
TRBV7-8,ASSLATQGIVETQY
TRBV7-2,ASKKGGAVADTQY
TRBV12-3/TRBV12-4,ASSRTGTEQF